The 14 T cell receptor beta chains below all came from one sample that was sequenced in a study of CD8 T cells in ankylosing spondylitis. TCRdb reprocessed the 5' RACE reads with MiXCR, giving one entry per CDR3 protein. Here the sample spans under 200,000 distinct CDR3 sequences, approximately 9% being singletons. The source material was blood, either unsorted or a sorted T cell fraction (not recorded which). These receptors all come from a female donor with ankylosing spondylitis or in good health (not recorded which).

This clonotype has only a few counts. No DNA is shown, since the ends of the CDR3 on it are uncertain; the CDR3 is the one TCRdb lists. The rearrangement uses TRBV27 and TRBJ2-7. The CDR3 sequence runs 13 residues, both termini included. From germline, CDR1 is MNHEY and CDR2 SMNVEV (reference sequence). The CDR3 region is CASSFGSGSEQYF.

The chain recombines TRBV7-6 with TRBJ2-3; D possibly corresponds to TRBD2 (6 bases). CDR1 and CDR2 (germline): SGHVS, FNYEAQ. With 1 base removed from V and 5 bases from J, the gap between germline ends came to 22 bases. This CDR3 region has 18 residues. CDR3 sequence: CASSLGSGDSGIVDTQYF. For the CDR3, the DNA is TGTGCCAGCAGCTTAGGTAGTGGGGATAGCGGCATCGTAGATACGCAGTATTTT.

This chain joins TRBV6-2 or TRBV6-3 and TRBJ2-1, with TRBD2 matching over 8 bases. CDR1 MNHEY and CDR2 SVGEGT come from the germline V gene. The CDR3 is 17 amino acids. Trimming removed 0 bases from V and 5 bases from J; junction bases left unmatched: 9. The CDR3 nucleotides read TGTGCCAGCAGTTACTCTTACAGCGGGAGAAGAGACAATGAGCAGTTCTTC. Translation: CASSYSYSGRRDNEQFF.

The chain uses TRBV7-6 and TRBJ1-6; D is unclear. V was trimmed by 5 bases and J by 7 bases, leaving 9 bases between them. Germline lookup yields CDR1 SGHVS and CDR2 FNYEAQ. This CDR3 region has 13 residues. The DNA of the CDR3 is TGTGCCAGCAGCGGCGGAGGGAATTCACCCCTCCACTTT. Its translation is CASSGGGNSPLHF.

There are a few counts of this clonotype. This chain joins TRBV30 and TRBJ2-2; D is uncertain. The V gene's germline CDR1 is GTSNPN and CDR2 SVGIG (reference sequence). This CDR3 comprises 12 residues. Between the trimmed V and J ends, which lost 1 base and 3 bases, there was a span of 3 bases. Written as DNA, the CDR3 is TGTGCCTGGAGTGGGGACACCGGGGAGCTGTTTTTT. Encoded protein: CAWSGDTGELFF.

In this sample, this clonotype turned up many times. The genes are TRBV12-3 or TRBV12-4 and TRBJ2-3, with D perhaps matching TRBD2 (5 bases). The CDR3 extends over 15 amino acids. The V end was cut by 4 bases, the J end by 4 bases, with 15 bases between. The DNA of the CDR3 is TGTGCCAGCAGTTCGGGCCTTGAGGGAGCAGATACGCAGTATTTT. This sequence encodes CASSSGLEGADTQYF.

This clonotype has at least ten counts. The rearrangement links TRBV4-2 to TRBJ2-3; D is ambiguous. The CDR3 is 13 amino acids. Germline values: CDR1 LGHNA, CDR2 YNFKEQ. Trimming left V 0 bases short and J 2 bases short, with 3 bases between. The CDR3 DNA reads TGTGCCAGCAGCCAAGACCTCACAGATACGCAGTATTTT. It codes for CASSQDLTDTQYF.

This clonotype was seen more than once but under ten times. The chain joins TRBV13 to TRBJ2-7, with 7 bases lining up with TRBD2. The CDR3 is 13 amino acids. The germline V gene has CDR1 PRHDT and CDR2 FYEKMQ (reference sequence). V lost 8 bases and J lost 4; bases outside the gene matches: 8. The DNA of the CDR3 is TGTGCCAGCGGTGAGGGAGGGCCGTACGAGCAGTACTTC. Translated: CASGEGGPYEQYF.

This clonotype came up many times. The CDR3 here is CASSLSVGYGYTF. In DNA, the CDR3 is TGTGCCAGCAGTTTATCAGTGGGGTATGGCTACACCTTC. The chain employs TRBV27 and TRBJ1-2; D unresolved. The CDR3 length is 13 residues. Between the trimmed V and J ends, which lost 0 bases and 5 bases, there was a span of 7 bases. Germline values: CDR1 MNHEY, CDR2 SMNVEV (reference sequence).

This clonotype appeared many times. This rearrangement joins TRBV7-9 to TRBJ1-2; 7 positions match TRBD1. The J segment lost 6 bases and the V segment lost 1 base, leaving 5 bases of the junction unmatched. Germline CDR1 reads SEHNR; CDR2 reads FQNEAQ (reference sequence). The CDR3 is 14 residues long. CDR3 protein: CASSLGTGADGYTF. CDR3 in DNA: TGTGCCAGCAGCTTAGGGACAGGAGCTGATGGCTACACCTTC.

This clonotype came up a few times. The J gene is TRBJ2-7, the V gene TRBV20-1, with unresolved D. V lost 1 base to trimming and J lost 6 bases, with 13 bases between them. CDR1 and CDR2 from the germline V gene are DFQATT and SNEGSKA (reference sequence). This CDR3 is 13 amino acids long. The CDR3 bases are TGCAGTGCTAGAGCCTTAGAAGGAACCGAGCAGTACTTC. Its protein product is CSARALEGTEQYF.

The chain carries TRBV6-1 and TRBJ1-1; D not resolved. CDR1 is MNHNS, CDR2 SASEGT, per germline. The CDR3 length is 13 residues. The V gene lost 7 bases and the J gene lost 6 bases, with 15 bases spanning the gap. Written as DNA, the CDR3 is TGTGCCAGCAAGAGGACTTTGCAGGCTGAAGCTTTCTTT. This sequence encodes CASKRTLQAEAFF.

This chain connects TRBV12-3 or TRBV12-4 to TRBJ1-1; D not resolved. The CDR3 sequence is 13 residues long. V was clipped by 10 bases and J by 1 base, with 13 bases between them. The CDR3 DNA sequence: TGTGCCATCAGCTTTACAAGGAACACTGAAGCTTTCTTT. This translates into CAISFTRNTEAFF.

This clonotype showed up just once. The chain is built from TRBV4-1 and TRBJ2-7; weak D call: TRBD1 (5 bases). Germline V CDR1 and CDR2: MGHRA, YSYEKL. This CDR3 is 16 amino acids long. V lost 0 bases, J lost 0 bases, and 12 bases lay in between. The CDR3 is CASSQEMGRDSYEQYF. CDR3 bases: TGCGCCAGCAGCCAAGAGATGGGCAGGGACTCCTACGAGCAGTACTTC.